What follows are 10 T cell receptor beta chains derived from one specimen sequenced in a study of cytomegalovirus exposure and HLA in healthy donors. PCR used 60 Vbeta primers and 13 Jbeta primers. Repertoires were generated with immunoSEQ multiplex PCR, while TCRdb's copy carries only in-frame clones and drops some. The table shows roughly 250,000 clones, with 80% to 90% occurring only once. Specimen: PBMCs. These receptors all stem from a woman in her thirties or forties in good health and CMV-seropositive.

The chain joins TRBV28 to TRBJ2-7; maybe TRBD2 (7 bases). V was trimmed by 5 bases and J by 3 bases, leaving 14 bases between them. This CDR3 spans 14 amino acids. Germline CDR1 reads MDHEN; CDR2 reads SYDVKM. CDR3 DNA sequence: TGTGCCAGCAGTCCAAGGGGGGGTTACTACGAGCAGTACTTC. Amino acids: CASSPRGGYYEQYF.

The V call is TRBV30, the J call TRBJ2-5; 12 nucleotides match TRBD2. With the DNA end fitting TRBJ2-7 better, the J assignment may be wrong. The CDR3 has 13 residues. Germline CDR1 is GTSNPN and CDR2 is SVGIG (reference sequence). The CDR3 region has the DNA TGTGCCTCAGGGGGACTAGCGGGTTACGAGCAGTACTTC. Protein product: CASGGLAGYEQYF.

The genes are TRBV28 and TRBJ2-5; 12 bases line up with TRBD2. J was trimmed by 2 bases and V by 0 bases; bases with no gene match: 1. CDR3 length: 16 residues. Germline V lookup: CDR1 MDHEN, CDR2 SYDVKM. The CDR3: CASSLWTSGGQETQYF. CDR3 coding DNA: TGTGCCAGCAGTTTATGGACTAGCGGGGGACAAGAGACCCAGTACTTC. Together with reference TRBV28 and TRBJ2-5, the CDR3 gives the full variable domain: DVKVTQSSRYLVKRTGEKVFLECVQDMDHENMFWYRQDPGLGLRLIYFSYDVKMKEKGDIPEGYSVSREKKERFSLILESASTNQTSMYLCASSLWTSGGQETQYFGPGTRLLVL.

V usage is TRBV9 and J usage is TRBJ1-3; D gene ambiguous. The CDR3 runs to 15 residues. The ends were cut back, 0 bases at V and 0 bases at J, with 7 bases in the middle. Per the germline V gene, CDR1 is SGDLS and CDR2 is YYNGEE. CDR3 in DNA: TGTGCCAGCAGCGTAGACACACGCTCTGGAAACACCATATATTTT. Translating gives CASSVDTRSGNTIYF. The variable domain in full, completed from reference TRBV9 and TRBJ1-3, reads DSGVTQTPKHLITATGQRVTLRCSPRSGDLSVYWYQQSLDQGLQFLIQYYNGEERAKGNILERFSAQQFPDLHSELNLSSLELGDSALYFCASSVDTRSGNTIYFGEGSWLTVV.

About this clone itself: Within the sample, other DNA sequences also encode this same CDR3. The chain combines TRBV7-2 with TRBJ2-7; TRBD2 aligns across 7 bases. The junction had 1 base not matched to a gene; V was cut back by 0 bases and J by 2 bases. This CDR3 spans 14 amino acids. Germline-derived CDR1 and CDR2 are SGHTA and FQGNSA. The CDR3 nucleotides are TGTGCCAGCAGCTTAGCGGGAGGGCCCTACGAGCAGTACTTC. Amino acids: CASSLAGGPYEQYF.

This clone appeared once. The chain combines TRBV9 with TRBJ2-7, with 9 bases aligning to TRBD2. V lost 4 bases and J lost 2; bases outside the gene matches: 7. The CDR3 is made up of 15 amino acids. Germline V gene sequence: CDR1 SGDLS, CDR2 YYNGEE. The CDR3 spells CASSISGLAPYEQYF. The CDR3 DNA follows: TGTGCCAGCAGCATCTCAGGACTAGCGCCCTACGAGCAGTACTTC.

This sequence joins TRBV7-3 and TRBJ2-3, with TRBD2 matching 13 bases. Germline V gene data show CDR1 as SGHTA and CDR2 as FQGTGA. The V segment lost 8 bases and the J segment 6 bases; nucleotides outside the gene matches: 11. This CDR3 spans 16 amino acids. The CDR3 DNA is TGTGCCAGCCTGAGGACTAGCGGGAGTTTGAAGGATACGCAGTATTTT. The encoded protein is CASLRTSGSLKDTQYF.

The chain uses TRBV19 and TRBJ2-7; 13 nucleotides align to TRBD2. V lost 9 bases to trimming and J lost 4 bases; unmatched junction nucleotides: 6. The CDR3 totals 14 residues. Germline CDR1 reads LNHDA; CDR2 reads SQIVND (reference sequence). In DNA, the CDR3 is TGTGCCAGCACCCCGACTAGCGGGAGGTACGAGCAGTACTTC. Its translation is CASTPTSGRYEQYF.

The chain has TRBV9 and TRBJ2-5; 11 bases map to TRBD1. Germline V gene lookup returns CDR1 SGDLS and CDR2 YYNGEE. V shed 4 bases, J shed 5 bases, and the junction held 7 bases outside the gene matches. This CDR3 is 15 amino acids long. CDR3 DNA: TGTGCCAGCAGCTCCCGGGACAGGGGGGCGGAGACCCAGTACTTC. This encodes CASSSRDRGAETQYF. Complete variable domain (other parts from reference TRBV9 and TRBJ2-5): DSGVTQTPKHLITATGQRVTLRCSPRSGDLSVYWYQQSLDQGLQFLIQYYNGEERAKGNILERFSAQQFPDLHSELNLSSLELGDSALYFCASSSRDRGAETQYFGPGTRLLVL.

The rearrangement uses TRBV7-2 and TRBJ1-1; D unclear. Per the germline V gene, CDR1 is SGHTA and CDR2 is FQGNSA. This CDR3 contains 11 residues. The V end was cut by 0 bases, the J end by 8 bases, with 4 bases between. In DNA, the CDR3 is TGTGCCAGCAGCTTAGCGCGAGAAGCTTTCTTT. It is translated as CASSLAREAFF.